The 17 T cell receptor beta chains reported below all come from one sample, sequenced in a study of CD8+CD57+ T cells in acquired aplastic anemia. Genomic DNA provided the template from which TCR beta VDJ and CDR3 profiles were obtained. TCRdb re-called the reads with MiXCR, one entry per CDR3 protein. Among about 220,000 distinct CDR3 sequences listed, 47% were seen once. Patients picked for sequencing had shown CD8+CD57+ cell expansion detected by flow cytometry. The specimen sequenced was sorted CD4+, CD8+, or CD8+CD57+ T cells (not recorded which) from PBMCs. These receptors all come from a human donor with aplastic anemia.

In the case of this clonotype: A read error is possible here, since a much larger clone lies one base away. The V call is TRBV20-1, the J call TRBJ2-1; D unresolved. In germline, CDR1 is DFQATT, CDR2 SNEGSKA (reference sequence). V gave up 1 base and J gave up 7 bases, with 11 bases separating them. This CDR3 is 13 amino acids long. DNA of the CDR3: TGCAGTGCTAGAGGCCAATCCTTGAATGAGCAGTTCTTC. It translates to CSARGQSLNEQFF.

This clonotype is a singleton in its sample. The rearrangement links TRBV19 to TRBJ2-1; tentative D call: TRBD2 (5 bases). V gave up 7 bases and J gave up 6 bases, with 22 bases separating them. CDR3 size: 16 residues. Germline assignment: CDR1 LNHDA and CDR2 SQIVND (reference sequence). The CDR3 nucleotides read TGTGCCAGTAATACGGAACCGGGGATCGGAACCAATGAGCAGTTCTTC. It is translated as CASNTEPGIGTNEQFF.

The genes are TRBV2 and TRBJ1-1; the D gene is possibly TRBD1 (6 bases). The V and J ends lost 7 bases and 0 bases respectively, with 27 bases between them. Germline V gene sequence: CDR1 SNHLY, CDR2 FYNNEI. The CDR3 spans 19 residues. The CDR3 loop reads CASNTQGGGFGGMNTEAFF. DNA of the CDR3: TGTGCCAGCAACACCCAAGGGGGTGGGTTTGGGGGAATGAACACTGAAGCTTTCTTT.

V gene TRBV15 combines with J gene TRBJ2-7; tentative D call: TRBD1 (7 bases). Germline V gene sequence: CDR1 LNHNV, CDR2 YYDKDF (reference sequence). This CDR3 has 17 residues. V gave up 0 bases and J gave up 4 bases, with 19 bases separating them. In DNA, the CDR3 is TGTGCCACCAGCAGAGAAGGGGGCGGCGGGGCTCCATACGAGCAGTACTTC. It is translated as CATSREGGGGAPYEQYF.

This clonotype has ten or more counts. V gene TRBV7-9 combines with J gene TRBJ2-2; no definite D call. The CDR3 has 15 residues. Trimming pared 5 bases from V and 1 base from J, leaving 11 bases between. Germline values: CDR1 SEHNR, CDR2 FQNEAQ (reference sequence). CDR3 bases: TGTGCCAGCAGCCCCCAGGACGGGAACACCGGGGAGCTGTTTTTT. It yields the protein CASSPQDGNTGELFF.

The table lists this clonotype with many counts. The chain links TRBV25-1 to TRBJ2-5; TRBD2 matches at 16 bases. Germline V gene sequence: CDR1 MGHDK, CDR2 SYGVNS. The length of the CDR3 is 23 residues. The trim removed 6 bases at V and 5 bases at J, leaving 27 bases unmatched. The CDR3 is CASSPEPFAGTVGLAGGRETQYF. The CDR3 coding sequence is TGTGCCAGCAGCCCGGAGCCATTCGCCGGGACCGTGGGACTAGCGGGAGGGCGGGAGACCCAGTACTTC.

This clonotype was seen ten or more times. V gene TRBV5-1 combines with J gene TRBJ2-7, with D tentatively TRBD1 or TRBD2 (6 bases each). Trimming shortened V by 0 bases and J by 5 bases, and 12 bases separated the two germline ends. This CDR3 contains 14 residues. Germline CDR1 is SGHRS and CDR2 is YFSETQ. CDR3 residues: CASSLEGGRDEQYF. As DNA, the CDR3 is TGCGCCAGCAGCTTGGAAGGGGGGCGGGACGAGCAGTACTTC. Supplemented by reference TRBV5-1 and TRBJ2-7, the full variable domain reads KAGVTQTPRYLIKTRGQQVTLSCSPISGHRSVSWYQQTPGQGLQFLFEYFSETQRNKGNFPGRFSGRQFSNSRSEMNVSTLELGDSALYLCASSLEGGRDEQYFGPGTRLTVT.

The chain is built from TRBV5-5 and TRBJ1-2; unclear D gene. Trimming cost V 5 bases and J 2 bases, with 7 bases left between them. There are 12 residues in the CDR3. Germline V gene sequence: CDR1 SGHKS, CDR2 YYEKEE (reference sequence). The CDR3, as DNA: TGTGCCAGCAGTGAATACAACTATGGCTACACCTTC. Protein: CASSEYNYGYTF.

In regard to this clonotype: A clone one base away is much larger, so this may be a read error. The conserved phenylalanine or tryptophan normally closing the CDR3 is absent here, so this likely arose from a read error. The CDR3 DNA follows: TGCGCCAGCAGCCTGGACAGGGTGGGACAAGAGACCCAGTACCTC. The encoded protein is CASSLDRVGQETQYL. This sequence joins TRBV5-1 and TRBJ2-5; TRBD1 matches at 8 bases. This CDR3 region has 15 residues. The ends lost 4 bases at V and 2 bases at J; junction bases unmatched: 7. The germline V gene has CDR1 SGHRS and CDR2 YFSETQ.

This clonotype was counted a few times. CDR3: CASSSTLADRGNTIYF. The CDR3, as DNA: TGTGCCAGCAGTTCAACTTTAGCGGACAGGGGAAACACCATATATTTT. J is TRBJ1-3 and V is TRBV6-5; 7 bases match TRBD1. V dropped 4 bases and J dropped 4; count of bases not matched to a gene: 10. The CDR3 spans 16 residues. Germline V CDR1 and CDR2: MNHEY, SVGAGI.

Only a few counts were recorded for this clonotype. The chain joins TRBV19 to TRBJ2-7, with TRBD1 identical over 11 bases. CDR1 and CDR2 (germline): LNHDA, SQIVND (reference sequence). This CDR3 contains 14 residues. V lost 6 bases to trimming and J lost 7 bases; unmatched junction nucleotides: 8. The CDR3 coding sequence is TGTGCCAGTAGCCAAGGGGGGACAGGGGGTGAGCAGTACTTC. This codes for CASSQGGTGGEQYF.

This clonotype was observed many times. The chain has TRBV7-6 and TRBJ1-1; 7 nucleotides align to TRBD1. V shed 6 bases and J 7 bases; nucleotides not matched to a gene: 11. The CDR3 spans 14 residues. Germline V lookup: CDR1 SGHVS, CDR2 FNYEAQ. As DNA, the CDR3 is TGTGCCAGCAGTGGAAAGAGGGGGCGCGATGAAGCTTTCTTT. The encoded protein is CASSGKRGRDEAFF.

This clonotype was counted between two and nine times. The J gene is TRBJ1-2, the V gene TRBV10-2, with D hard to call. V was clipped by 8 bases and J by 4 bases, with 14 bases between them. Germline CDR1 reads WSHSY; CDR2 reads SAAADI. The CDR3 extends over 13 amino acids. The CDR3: CASYAAGIYGYTF. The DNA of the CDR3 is TGCGCCAGCTACGCAGCCGGGATCTATGGCTACACCTTC.

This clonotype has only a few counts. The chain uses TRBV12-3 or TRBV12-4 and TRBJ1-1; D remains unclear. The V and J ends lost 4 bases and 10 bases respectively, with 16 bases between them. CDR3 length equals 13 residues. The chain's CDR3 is CASSSLGILGAFF. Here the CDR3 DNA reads TGTGCCAGCAGTTCCCTCGGAATTTTAGGAGCTTTCTTT.

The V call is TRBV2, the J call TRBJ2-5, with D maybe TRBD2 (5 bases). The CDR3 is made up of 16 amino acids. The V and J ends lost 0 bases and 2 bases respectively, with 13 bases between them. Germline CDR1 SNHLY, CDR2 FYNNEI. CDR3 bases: TGTGCCAGCAGTGAAGCGCTGGCGACTATACAAGAGACCCAGTACTTC. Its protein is CASSEALATIQETQYF.

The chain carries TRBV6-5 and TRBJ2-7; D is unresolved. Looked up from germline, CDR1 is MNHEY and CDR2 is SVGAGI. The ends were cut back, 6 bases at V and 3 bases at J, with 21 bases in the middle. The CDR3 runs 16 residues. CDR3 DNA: TGTGCCAGCAGCAAAACATGGACGGCTGAAAACTACGAGCAGTACTTC. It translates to CASSKTWTAENYEQYF.

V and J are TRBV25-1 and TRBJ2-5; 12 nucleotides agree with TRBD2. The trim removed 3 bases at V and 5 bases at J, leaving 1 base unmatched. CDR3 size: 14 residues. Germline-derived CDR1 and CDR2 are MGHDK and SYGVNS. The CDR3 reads CASSETSGSETQYF. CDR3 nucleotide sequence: TGTGCCAGCAGTGAGACTAGCGGGAGTGAGACCCAGTACTTC.